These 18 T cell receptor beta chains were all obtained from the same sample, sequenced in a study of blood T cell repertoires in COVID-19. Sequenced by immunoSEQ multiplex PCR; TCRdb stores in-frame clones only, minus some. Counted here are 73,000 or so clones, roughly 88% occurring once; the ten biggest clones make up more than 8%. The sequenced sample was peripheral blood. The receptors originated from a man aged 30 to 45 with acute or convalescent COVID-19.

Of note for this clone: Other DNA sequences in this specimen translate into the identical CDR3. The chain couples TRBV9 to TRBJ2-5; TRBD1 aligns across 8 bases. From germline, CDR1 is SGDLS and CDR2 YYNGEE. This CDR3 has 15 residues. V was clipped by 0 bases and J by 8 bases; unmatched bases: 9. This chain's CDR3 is CASSVAPQGEQTQYF. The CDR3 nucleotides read TGTGCCAGCAGCGTAGCCCCACAGGGGGAACAAACCCAGTACTTC.

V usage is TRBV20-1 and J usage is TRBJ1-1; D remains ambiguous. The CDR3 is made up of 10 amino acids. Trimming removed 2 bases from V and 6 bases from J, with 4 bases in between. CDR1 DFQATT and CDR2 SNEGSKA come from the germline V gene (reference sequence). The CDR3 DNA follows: TGCAGTGCTAGACAGTCTGAAGCTTTCTTT. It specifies CSARQSEAFF.

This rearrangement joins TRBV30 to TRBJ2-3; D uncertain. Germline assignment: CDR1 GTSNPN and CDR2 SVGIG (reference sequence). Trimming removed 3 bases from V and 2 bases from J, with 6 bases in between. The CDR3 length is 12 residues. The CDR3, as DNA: TGTGCCTGGAGCCAGTCCACAGATACGCAGTATTTT. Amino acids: CAWSQSTDTQYF. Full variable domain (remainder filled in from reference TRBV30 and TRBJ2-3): SQTIHQWPATLVQPVGSPLSLECTVEGTSNPNLYWYRQAAGRGLQLLFYSVGIGQISSEVPQNLSASRPQDRQFILSSKKLLLSDSGFYLCAWSQSTDTQYFGPGTRLTVL.

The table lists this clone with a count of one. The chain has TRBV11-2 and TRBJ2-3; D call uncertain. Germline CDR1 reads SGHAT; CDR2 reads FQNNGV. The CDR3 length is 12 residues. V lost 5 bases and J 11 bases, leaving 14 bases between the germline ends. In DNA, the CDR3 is TGTGCCAGCAGCCCCACAAGAAAAGTGCAGTATTTT. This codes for CASSPTRKVQYF. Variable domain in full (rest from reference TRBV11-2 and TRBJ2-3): EAGVAQSPRYKIIEKRQSVAFWCNPISGHATLYWYQQILGQGPKLLIQFQNNGVVDDSQLPKDRFSAERLKGVDSTLKIQPAKLEDSAVYLCASSPTRKVQYFGPGTRLTVL.

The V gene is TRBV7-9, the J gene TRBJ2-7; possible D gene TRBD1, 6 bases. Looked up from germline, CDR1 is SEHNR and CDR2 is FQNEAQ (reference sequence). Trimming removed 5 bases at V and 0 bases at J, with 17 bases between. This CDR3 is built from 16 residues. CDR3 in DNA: TGTGCCAGCAGCAACCACCGGGACACCAACTCCTACGAGCAGTACTTC. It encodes CASSNHRDTNSYEQYF. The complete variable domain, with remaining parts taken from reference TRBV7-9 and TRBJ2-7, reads DTGVSQNPRHKITKRGQNVTFRCDPISEHNRLYWYRQTLGQGPEFLTYFQNEAQLEKSRLLSDRFSAERPKGSFSTLEIQRTEQGDSAMYLCASSNHRDTNSYEQYFGPGTRLTVT.

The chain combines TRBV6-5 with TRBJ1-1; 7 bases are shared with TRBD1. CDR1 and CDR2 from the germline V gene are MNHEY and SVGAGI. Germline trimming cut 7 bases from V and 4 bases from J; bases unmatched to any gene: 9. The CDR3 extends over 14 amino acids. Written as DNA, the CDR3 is TGTGCCAGCACCGAACACAGGGGCGGCACTGAAGCTTTCTTT. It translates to CASTEHRGGTEAFF.

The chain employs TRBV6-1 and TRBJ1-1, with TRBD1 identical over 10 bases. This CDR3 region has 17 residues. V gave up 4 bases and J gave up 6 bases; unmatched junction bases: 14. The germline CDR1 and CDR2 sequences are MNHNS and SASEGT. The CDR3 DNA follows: TGTGCCAGCAGTGGGAAGGCCGGGACAGGGGAGAGGTCTGAAGCTTTCTTT. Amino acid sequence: CASSGKAGTGERSEAFF.

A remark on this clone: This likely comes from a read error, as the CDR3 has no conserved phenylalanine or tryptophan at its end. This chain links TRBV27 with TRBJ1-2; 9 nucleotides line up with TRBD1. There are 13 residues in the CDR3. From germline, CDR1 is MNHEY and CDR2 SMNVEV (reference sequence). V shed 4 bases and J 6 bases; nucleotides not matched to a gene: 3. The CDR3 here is CASSYTGGDGYTL. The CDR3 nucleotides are TGTGCCAGCAGTTATACAGGGGGCGATGGCTACACCCTC.

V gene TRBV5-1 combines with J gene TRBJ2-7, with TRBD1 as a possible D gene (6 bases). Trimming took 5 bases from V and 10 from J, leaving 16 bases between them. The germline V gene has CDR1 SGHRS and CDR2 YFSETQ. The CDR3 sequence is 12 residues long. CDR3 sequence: CASRVTTGLQYF. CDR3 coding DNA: TGCGCCAGCAGAGTTACCACAGGGTTACAGTACTTC.

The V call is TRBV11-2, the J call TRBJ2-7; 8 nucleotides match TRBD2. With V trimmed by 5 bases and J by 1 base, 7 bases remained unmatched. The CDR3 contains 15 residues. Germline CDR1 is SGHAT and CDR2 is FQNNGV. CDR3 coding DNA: TGTGCCAGCAGCGCAATAGCTAGCGGGTCCTACGAGCAGTACTTC. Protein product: CASSAIASGSYEQYF.

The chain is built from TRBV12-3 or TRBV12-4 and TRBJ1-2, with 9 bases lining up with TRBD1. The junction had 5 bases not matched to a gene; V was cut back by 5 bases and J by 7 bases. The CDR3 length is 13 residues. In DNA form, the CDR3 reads TGTGCCAGCAGTACCGGGACAGGGCTTGGCTACACCTTC. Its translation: CASSTGTGLGYTF.

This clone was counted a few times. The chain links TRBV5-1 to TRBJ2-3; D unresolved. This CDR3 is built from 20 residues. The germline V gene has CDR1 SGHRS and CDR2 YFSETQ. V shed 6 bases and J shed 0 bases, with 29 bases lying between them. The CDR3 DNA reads TGCGCCAGCAACCGCCGTCCCCAGGTTGGAAACCGATTTAGCACAGATACGCAGTATTTT. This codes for CASNRRPQVGNRFSTDTQYF.

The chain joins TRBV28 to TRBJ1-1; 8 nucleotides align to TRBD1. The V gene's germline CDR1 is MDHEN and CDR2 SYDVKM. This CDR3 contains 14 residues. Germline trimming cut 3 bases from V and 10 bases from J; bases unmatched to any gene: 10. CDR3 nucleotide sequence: TGTGCCAGCAGTTTGGGGTATGCAGGGGGCATAGCTTTCTTT. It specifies CASSLGYAGGIAFF. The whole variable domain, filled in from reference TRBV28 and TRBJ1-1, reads DVKVTQSSRYLVKRTGEKVFLECVQDMDHENMFWYRQDPGLGLRLIYFSYDVKMKEKGDIPEGYSVSREKKERFSLILESASTNQTSMYLCASSLGYAGGIAFFGQGTRLTVV.

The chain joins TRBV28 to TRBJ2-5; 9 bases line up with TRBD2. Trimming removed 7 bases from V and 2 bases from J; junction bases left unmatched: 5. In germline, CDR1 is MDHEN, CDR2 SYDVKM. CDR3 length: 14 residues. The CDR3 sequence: CASNEREDQETQYF. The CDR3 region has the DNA TGTGCCAGCAATGAGCGGGAGGATCAAGAGACCCAGTACTTC.

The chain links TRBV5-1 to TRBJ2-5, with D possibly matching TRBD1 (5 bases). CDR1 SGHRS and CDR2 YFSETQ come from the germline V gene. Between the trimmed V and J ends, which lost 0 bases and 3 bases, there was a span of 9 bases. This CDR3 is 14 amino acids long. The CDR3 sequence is CASSLAATEETQYF. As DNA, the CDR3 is TGCGCCAGCAGCTTGGCAGCGACAGAAGAGACCCAGTACTTC.

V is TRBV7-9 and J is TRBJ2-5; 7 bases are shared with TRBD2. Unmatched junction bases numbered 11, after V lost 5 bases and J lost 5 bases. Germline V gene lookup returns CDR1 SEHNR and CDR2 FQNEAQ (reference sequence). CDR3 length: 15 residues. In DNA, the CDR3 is TGTGCCAGCAGCCCCCGCCGGGGGGTCTTGGAGACCCAGTACTTC. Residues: CASSPRRGVLETQYF.

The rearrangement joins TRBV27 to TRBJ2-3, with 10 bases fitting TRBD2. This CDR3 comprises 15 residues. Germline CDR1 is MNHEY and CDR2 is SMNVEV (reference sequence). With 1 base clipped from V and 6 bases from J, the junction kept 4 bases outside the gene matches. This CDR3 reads CASSLLTSGQDTQYF. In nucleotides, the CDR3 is TGTGCCAGCAGTTTATTGACTAGCGGGCAGGATACGCAGTATTTT.

The DNA of the CDR3 is TGTGCCAGCAGCTCAGCCGGGACTAAGGGGCAGTATTTT. It specifies CASSSAGTKGQYF. The V and J genes are TRBV7-2 and TRBJ2-3; 7 bases are shared with TRBD2. The CDR3 has 13 residues. Germline-derived CDR1 and CDR2 are SGHTA and FQGNSA. Germline trimming cut 4 bases from V and 11 bases from J; bases unmatched to any gene: 9.